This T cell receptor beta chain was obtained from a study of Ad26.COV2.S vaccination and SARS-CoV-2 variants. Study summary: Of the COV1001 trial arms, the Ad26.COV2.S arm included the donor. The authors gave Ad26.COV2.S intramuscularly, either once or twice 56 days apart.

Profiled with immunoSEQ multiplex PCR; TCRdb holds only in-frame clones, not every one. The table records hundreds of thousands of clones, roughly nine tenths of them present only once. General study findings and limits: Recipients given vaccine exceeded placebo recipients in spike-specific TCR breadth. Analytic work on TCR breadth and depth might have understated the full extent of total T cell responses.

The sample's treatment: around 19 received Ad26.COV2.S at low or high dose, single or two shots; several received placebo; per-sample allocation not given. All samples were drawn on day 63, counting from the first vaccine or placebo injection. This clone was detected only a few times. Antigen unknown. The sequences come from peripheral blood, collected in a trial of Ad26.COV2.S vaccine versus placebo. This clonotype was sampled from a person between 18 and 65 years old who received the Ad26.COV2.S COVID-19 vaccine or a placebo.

CDR3 in amino acids: CASSQDFGGGQPQHF. CDR3 DNA: TGTGCCAGCAGCCAAGATTTTGGGGGCGGACAGCCCCAGCATTTT. J is TRBJ1-5 and V is TRBV3-1 (or the pseudogene TRBV3-2), with TRBD1 as a possible D gene (6 bases). V was clipped by 0 bases and J by 7 bases, with 13 bases between them. The germline CDR1 and CDR2 sequences are LGHDT and YNNKEL (reference sequence). This CDR3 spans 15 amino acids.